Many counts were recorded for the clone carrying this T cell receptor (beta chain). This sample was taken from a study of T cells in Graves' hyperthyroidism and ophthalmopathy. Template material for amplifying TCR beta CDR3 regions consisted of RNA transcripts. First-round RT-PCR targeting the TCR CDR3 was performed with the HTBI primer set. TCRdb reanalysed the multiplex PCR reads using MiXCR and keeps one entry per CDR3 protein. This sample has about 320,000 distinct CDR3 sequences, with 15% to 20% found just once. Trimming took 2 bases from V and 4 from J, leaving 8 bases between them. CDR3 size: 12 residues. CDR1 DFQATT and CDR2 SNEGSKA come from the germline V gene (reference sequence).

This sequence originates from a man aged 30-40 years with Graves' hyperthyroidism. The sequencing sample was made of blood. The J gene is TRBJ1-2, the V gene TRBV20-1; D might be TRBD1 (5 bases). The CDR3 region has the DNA TGCAGTGCTAGAAGGGACGCCTATGGCTACACCTTC. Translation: CSARRDAYGYTF.